These 25 T cell receptor beta chains share one sample of origin, sequenced in a study of control samples from healthy donors and cancer patients. TCRdb keeps only in-frame clones here, not all; method: immunoSEQ multiplex PCR. Counted here are 90,000 to 150,000 clones, about 87% occurring once; the ten biggest clones make up 3% to 4%. The specimen sequenced was blood. The receptors were sampled from a man aged 35 to 55 in good health.

The V gene is TRBV6-5, the J gene TRBJ1-3; D is perhaps TRBD1 (6 bases). V was pared by 7 bases and J by 0 bases, with 13 bases between. CDR1 MNHEY and CDR2 SVGAGI come from the germline V gene. The CDR3 is 15 residues long. CDR3 nucleotide sequence: TGTGCCAGCATTCGAGGGGGGGTCTCTGGAAACACCATATATTTT. Translating it yields CASIRGGVSGNTIYF.

The rearrangement uses TRBV7-4 and TRBJ1-4; tentative D call: TRBD1 (6 bases). The germline V and J ends were trimmed by 6 bases and 0 bases, with 14 bases remaining between them. CDR1 is SGHVT, CDR2 SQSDAQ, per germline. This CDR3 is 16 amino acids long. Written as DNA, the CDR3 is TGTGCCAGCAGGCCTAACCGGACAGCAACTAATGAAAAACTGTTTTTT. This encodes CASRPNRTATNEKLFF.

The chain links TRBV9 to TRBJ2-7, with 8 bases aligning to TRBD2. The CDR3 consists of 13 residues. With 3 bases clipped from V and 7 bases from J, the junction kept 6 bases outside the gene matches. Germline V CDR1 and CDR2: SGDLS, YYNGEE. The CDR3: CASSAGGPEEQYF. For the CDR3, the DNA is TGTGCCAGCAGCGCGGGGGGGCCGGAGGAGCAGTACTTC.

This clone was detected only once. The chain is built from TRBV15 and TRBJ2-4; TRBD1 might be the D (6 bases). Germline-derived CDR1 and CDR2 are LNHNV and YYDKDF (reference sequence). V lost 0 bases to trimming and J lost 11 bases, with 20 bases between them. The CDR3 is made up of 16 amino acids. The CDR3 nucleotides are TGTGCCACCAGCAGAGACCCCGGGACATCCGGTATTGTTCAGTACTTC. Its translation: CATSRDPGTSGIVQYF.

The V and J genes are TRBV11-3 and TRBJ1-1, with D tentatively TRBD1 (6 bases). The CDR3 totals 14 residues. CDR1 and CDR2 from the germline V gene are SGHNT and YENEEA. Trimming left V 4 bases short and J 8 bases short, with 17 bases between. The CDR3 region is CASSSQGNSLEAFF. The CDR3 coding sequence is TGTGCCAGCAGCTCCCAGGGGAATTCGCTGGAAGCTTTCTTT.

The chain is built from TRBV7-2 and TRBJ1-1, with TRBD1 matching over 7 bases. This CDR3 is 15 amino acids long. V lost 5 bases and J lost 5; bases outside the gene matches: 11. The germline gives CDR1 SGHTA, CDR2 FQGNSA. This chain's CDR3 is CASSKEGAQGTEAFF. As DNA, the CDR3 is TGTGCCAGCAGCAAAGAGGGGGCGCAGGGTACTGAAGCTTTCTTT.

The V and J genes are TRBV24-1 and TRBJ1-2, with D uncertain. In germline, CDR1 is KGHDR, CDR2 SFDVKD. The CDR3 is 16 residues long. The germline V and J ends were trimmed by 3 bases and 6 bases, with 19 bases remaining between them. DNA for the CDR3: TGTGCCACCAGTGATGCGGGAGCCCTAGACCCGAATGGCTACACCTTC. The encoded protein is CATSDAGALDPNGYTF.

The rearrangement uses TRBV30 and TRBJ1-4; 7 bases align to TRBD1. The J segment lost 3 bases and the V segment lost 5 bases, leaving 9 bases of the junction unmatched. The CDR3 length is 15 residues. The germline V gene has CDR1 GTSNPN and CDR2 SVGIG (reference sequence). CDR3 residues: CAWEKQGMANEKLFF. CDR3 nucleotides: TGTGCCTGGGAGAAACAGGGGATGGCTAATGAAAAACTGTTTTTT.

The rearrangement links TRBV6-6 to TRBJ1-6; D is undetermined. This CDR3 has 14 residues. Germline V gene lookup returns CDR1 MNHNY and CDR2 SVGAGI (reference sequence). V gave up 5 bases and J gave up 6 bases, with 11 bases separating them. This chain's CDR3 is CASSQAEINSPLHF. In DNA, the CDR3 is TGTGCCAGCAGTCAGGCAGAGATTAATTCACCCCTCCACTTT.

The chain uses TRBV9 and TRBJ2-7; no clear D gene. Per the germline V gene, CDR1 is SGDLS and CDR2 is YYNGEE. V was shortened by 4 bases and J by 3 bases, with 17 bases between the two germline ends. This CDR3 is built from 15 residues. This CDR3 is CASSPNEAAHYEQYF. The CDR3 bases are TGTGCCAGCAGCCCGAACGAGGCGGCGCACTACGAGCAGTACTTC. Based on the CDR3 plus reference TRBV9 and TRBJ2-7, the full variable domain is DSGVTQTPKHLITATGQRVTLRCSPRSGDLSVYWYQQSLDQGLQFLIQYYNGEERAKGNILERFSAQQFPDLHSELNLSSLELGDSALYFCASSPNEAAHYEQYFGPGTRLTVT.

This clone has only one observation. The DNA for the CDR3 is TGTGCCAGCAGCGCCTGGACAGGGGGTAGGGGCTATGGCTACACCTTC. It codes for CASSAWTGGRGYGYTF. This rearrangement joins TRBV14 to TRBJ1-2; 10 nucleotides align to TRBD1. The V segment lost 5 bases and the J segment 4 bases; nucleotides outside the gene matches: 10. The germline gives CDR1 SGHDN, CDR2 FVKESK. The CDR3 is 16 residues long.

This clone was found a few times. This chain joins TRBV2 and TRBJ2-1; D uncertain. Germline V CDR1 and CDR2: SNHLY, FYNNEI. The germline V and J ends were trimmed by 6 bases and 9 bases, with 12 bases remaining between them. CDR3 length: 12 residues. The CDR3 loop is CASRRTTIEQFF. CDR3 DNA sequence: TGTGCCAGCAGACGGACCACCATTGAGCAGTTCTTC.

V usage is TRBV11-2 and J usage is TRBJ2-4; D possibly corresponds to TRBD2 (6 bases). This CDR3 region has 19 residues. Trimming shortened V by 0 bases and J by 8 bases, and 26 bases separated the two germline ends. Germline CDR1 reads SGHAT; CDR2 reads FQNNGV. CDR3 sequence reads: CASSLDFAVAGPIYDIQYF. The DNA for the CDR3 is TGTGCCAGCAGCTTAGATTTTGCGGTGGCGGGGCCGATTTATGACATTCAGTACTTC.

CDR3: CASSQDRAYGYTF. The CDR3 DNA reads TGTGCCAGCAGCCAGGACAGGGCCTATGGCTACACCTTC. This sequence joins TRBV3-1 (or the pseudogene TRBV3-2) and TRBJ1-2; 8 bases align to TRBD1. V was clipped by 3 bases and J by 4 bases; unmatched bases: 1. The length of the CDR3 is 13 residues. CDR1 is LGHDT and CDR2 is YNNKEL in the germline V gene (reference sequence).

This CDR3 reads CASLYGQGFGYTF. The CDR3 region has the DNA TGTGCCAGCTTATATGGACAGGGGTTTGGCTACACCTTC. The V gene is TRBV18, the J gene TRBJ1-2, with 9 nucleotides matching TRBD1. V lost 7 bases and J lost 7; bases outside the gene matches: 7. CDR1 and CDR2 (germline): KGHSH, LQKENI. The CDR3 runs 13 residues.

The CDR3 loop is CASSPVEKLFF. CDR3 nucleotides: TGTGCCAGCAGCCCGGTGGAAAAACTGTTTTTT. J is TRBJ1-4 and V is TRBV2; D uncertain. This CDR3 has 11 amino acids. CDR1 is SNHLY, CDR2 FYNNEI, per germline. V shed 6 bases and J shed 8 bases, with 7 bases lying between them.

The rearrangement joins TRBV9 to TRBJ2-7, with 9 bases lining up with TRBD1. The V gene's germline CDR1 is SGDLS and CDR2 YYNGEE. J gave up 3 bases and V 0 bases, and 4 bases lay outside the gene matches. The CDR3 covers 15 residues. CDR3 protein: CASSVATGGGYEQYF. The CDR3 DNA is TGTGCCAGCAGCGTAGCTACAGGGGGCGGCTACGAGCAGTACTTC. The full variable domain, with the rest looked up from reference TRBV9 and TRBJ2-7, is DSGVTQTPKHLITATGQRVTLRCSPRSGDLSVYWYQQSLDQGLQFLIQYYNGEERAKGNILERFSAQQFPDLHSELNLSSLELGDSALYFCASSVATGGGYEQYFGPGTRLTVT.

V is TRBV5-4 and J is TRBJ2-7; D possibly corresponds to TRBD2 (6 bases). The CDR3 runs to 17 residues. CDR1 and CDR2 from the germline V gene are SGHNT and YYREEE (reference sequence). With 0 bases removed from V and 3 bases from J, the gap between germline ends came to 19 bases. The CDR3: CASSLGGPGGSIYEQYF. In DNA form, the CDR3 reads TGTGCCAGCAGCTTGGGGGGACCCGGGGGTAGTATCTACGAGCAGTACTTC. The full variable domain, its missing parts supplied by reference TRBV5-4 and TRBJ2-7, is ETGVTQSPTHLIKTRGQQVTLRCSSQSGHNTVSWYQQALGQGPQFIFQYYREEENGRGNFPPRFSGLQFPNYSSELNVNALELDDSALYLCASSLGGPGGSIYEQYFGPGTRLTVT.

The V gene is TRBV7-2, the J gene TRBJ2-7; TRBD2 matches 7 bases. CDR1 SGHTA and CDR2 FQGNSA come from the germline V gene. The CDR3 runs to 16 residues. V shed 0 bases, J shed 6 bases, and the junction held 11 bases outside the gene matches. The CDR3: CASSLARGGRGSEQYF. DNA for the CDR3: TGTGCCAGCAGCTTAGCGCGCGGGGGTCGAGGCAGCGAGCAGTACTTC.

The CDR3 region is CASSLGTGKEAFF. The CDR3 DNA reads TGTGCCAGCAGCTTGGGGACAGGGAAAGAAGCTTTCTTT. The J gene is TRBJ1-1, the V gene TRBV5-6, with 8 bases fitting TRBD1. The trim removed 0 bases at V and 8 bases at J, leaving 3 bases unmatched. The CDR3 loop spans 13 amino acids. The V gene's germline CDR1 is SGHDT and CDR2 YYEEEE. Supplemented by reference TRBV5-6 and TRBJ1-1, the full variable domain reads DAGVTQSPTHLIKTRGQQVTLRCSPKSGHDTVSWYQQALGQGPQFIFQYYEEEERQRGNFPDRFSGHQFPNYSSELNVNALLLGDSALYLCASSLGTGKEAFFGQGTRLTVV.

The chain couples TRBV15 to TRBJ2-2; tentatively, D is TRBD1 (6 bases). CDR1 and CDR2 from the germline V gene are LNHNV and YYDKDF (reference sequence). With 3 bases removed from V and 7 bases from J, the gap between germline ends came to 18 bases. CDR3 length: 16 residues. The CDR3 bases are TGTGCCACCAGCAGTACCGGGACACATCGTCGCGGGGAGCTGTTTTTT. It codes for CATSSTGTHRRGELFF.

The chain joins TRBV6-1 to TRBJ1-2; D perhaps matches TRBD1 (5 bases). The CDR3 sequence is 16 residues long. Trimming removed 1 base from V and 1 base from J, with 13 bases in between. The germline gives CDR1 MNHNS, CDR2 SASEGT. CDR3 sequence (DNA): TGTGCCAGCAGTGAAGTGGGGGGAGGGATTAACTATGGCTACACCTTC. It specifies CASSEVGGGINYGYTF.

The chain has TRBV11-2 and TRBJ2-1; D tentatively reads TRBD1 or TRBD2 (5 bases each). Germline CDR1 and CDR2: SGHAT and FQNNGV. V was pared by 6 bases and J by 0 bases, with 12 bases between. The CDR3 length is 15 residues. CDR3 sequence reads: CASSPGTNSYNEQFF. Written as DNA, the CDR3 is TGTGCCAGCAGTCCTGGGACGAACTCCTACAATGAGCAGTTCTTC.

The V call is TRBV19, the J call TRBJ1-6; D gene unclear. CDR3 length: 14 amino acids. The V gene's germline CDR1 is LNHDA and CDR2 SQIVND (reference sequence). V lost 5 bases and J 0 bases, leaving 5 bases between the germline ends. CDR3 protein: CASSWGSYNSPLHF. The CDR3 DNA reads as TGTGCCAGTAGTTGGGGCTCCTATAATTCACCCCTCCACTTT.

The rearrangement links TRBV5-1 to TRBJ2-5, with D perhaps TRBD1 (6 bases). Looked up from germline, CDR1 is SGHRS and CDR2 is YFSETQ. CDR3 length: 15 residues. Trimming pared 0 bases from V and 4 bases from J, leaving 13 bases between. CDR3 protein: CASSLDGRGRETQYF. The CDR3 DNA reads as TGCGCCAGCAGCTTGGATGGCAGGGGAAGAGAGACCCAGTACTTC.